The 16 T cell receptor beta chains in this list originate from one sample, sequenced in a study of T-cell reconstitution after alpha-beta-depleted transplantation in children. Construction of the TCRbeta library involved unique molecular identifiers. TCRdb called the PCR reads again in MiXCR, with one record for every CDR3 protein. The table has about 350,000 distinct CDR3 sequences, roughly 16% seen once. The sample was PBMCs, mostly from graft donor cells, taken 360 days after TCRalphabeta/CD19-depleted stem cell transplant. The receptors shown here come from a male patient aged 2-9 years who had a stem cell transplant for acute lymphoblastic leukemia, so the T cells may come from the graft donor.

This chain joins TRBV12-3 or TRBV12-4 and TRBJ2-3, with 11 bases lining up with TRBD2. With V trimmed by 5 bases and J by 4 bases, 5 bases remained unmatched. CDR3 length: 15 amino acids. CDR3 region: CASSLGLAGSDTQYF. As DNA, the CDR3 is TGTGCCAGCAGTCTAGGACTAGCGGGTTCAGATACGCAGTATTTT.

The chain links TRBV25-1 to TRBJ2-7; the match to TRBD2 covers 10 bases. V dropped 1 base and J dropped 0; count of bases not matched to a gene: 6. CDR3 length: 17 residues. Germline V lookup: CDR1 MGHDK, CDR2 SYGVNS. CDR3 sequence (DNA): TGTGCCAGCAGTGAATTATTAGCTAGCGGGAGCTCCTACGAGCAGTACTTC. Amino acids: CASSELLASGSSYEQYF.

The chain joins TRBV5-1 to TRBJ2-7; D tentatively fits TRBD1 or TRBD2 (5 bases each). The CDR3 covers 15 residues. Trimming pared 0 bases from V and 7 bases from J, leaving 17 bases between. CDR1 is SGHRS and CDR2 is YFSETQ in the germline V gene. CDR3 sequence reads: CASSLGGLLALEQYF. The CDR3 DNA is TGCGCCAGCAGCTTGGGGGGCCTGCTAGCATTGGAGCAGTACTTC.

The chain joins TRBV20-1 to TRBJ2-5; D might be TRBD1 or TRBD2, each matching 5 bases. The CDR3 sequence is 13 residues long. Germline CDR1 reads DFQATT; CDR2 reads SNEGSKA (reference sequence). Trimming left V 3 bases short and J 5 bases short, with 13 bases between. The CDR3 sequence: CSASGAREETQYF. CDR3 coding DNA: TGCAGTGCTAGCGGGGCCAGGGAGGAGACCCAGTACTTC.

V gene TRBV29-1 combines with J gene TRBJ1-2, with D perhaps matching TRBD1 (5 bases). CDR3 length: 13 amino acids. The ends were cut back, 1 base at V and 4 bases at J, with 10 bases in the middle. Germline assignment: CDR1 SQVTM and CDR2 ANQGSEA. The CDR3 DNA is TGCAGCGTTGAAGCAGGGAATACCTATGGCTACACCTTC. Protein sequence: CSVEAGNTYGYTF.

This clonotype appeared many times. This chain's CDR3 is CATSRDPTSGSDTQYF. The CDR3 region has the DNA TGTGCCACCAGCAGAGACCCGACTAGCGGGAGTGATACGCAGTATTTT. This chain connects TRBV15 to TRBJ2-3; 12 bases are shared with TRBD2. Germline trimming cut 0 bases from V and 6 bases from J; bases unmatched to any gene: 4. Germline loops: CDR1 LNHNV, CDR2 YYDKDF (reference sequence). This CDR3 is built from 16 residues.

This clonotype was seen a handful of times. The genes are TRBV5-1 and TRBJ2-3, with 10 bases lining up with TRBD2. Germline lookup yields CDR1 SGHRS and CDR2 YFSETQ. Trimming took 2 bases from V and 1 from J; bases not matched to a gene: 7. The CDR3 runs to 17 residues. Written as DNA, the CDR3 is TGCGCCAGCAGCTTAAGGCCTAGCGGGAGTGGCACAGATACGCAGTATTTT. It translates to CASSLRPSGSGTDTQYF.

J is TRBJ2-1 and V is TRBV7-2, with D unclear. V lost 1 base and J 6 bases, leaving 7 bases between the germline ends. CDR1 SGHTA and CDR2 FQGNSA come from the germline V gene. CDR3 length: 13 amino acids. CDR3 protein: CASSLVAINEQFF. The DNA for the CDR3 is TGTGCCAGCAGCTTAGTGGCTATCAATGAGCAGTTCTTC.

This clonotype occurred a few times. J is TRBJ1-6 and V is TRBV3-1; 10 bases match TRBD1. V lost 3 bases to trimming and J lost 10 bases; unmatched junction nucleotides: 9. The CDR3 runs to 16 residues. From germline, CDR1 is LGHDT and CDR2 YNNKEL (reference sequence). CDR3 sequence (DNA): TGTGCCAGCAGCCATGCCTTGGACAGGGGGTGGTCACCCCTCCACTTT. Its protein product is CASSHALDRGWSPLHF.

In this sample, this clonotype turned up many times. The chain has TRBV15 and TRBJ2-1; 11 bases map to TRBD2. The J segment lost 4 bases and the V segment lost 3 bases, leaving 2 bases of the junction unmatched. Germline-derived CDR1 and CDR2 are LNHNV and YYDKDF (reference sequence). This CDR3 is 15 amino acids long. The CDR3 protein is CATSRWTSGYNEQFF. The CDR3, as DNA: TGTGCCACCAGCAGGTGGACTAGCGGGTACAATGAGCAGTTCTTC.

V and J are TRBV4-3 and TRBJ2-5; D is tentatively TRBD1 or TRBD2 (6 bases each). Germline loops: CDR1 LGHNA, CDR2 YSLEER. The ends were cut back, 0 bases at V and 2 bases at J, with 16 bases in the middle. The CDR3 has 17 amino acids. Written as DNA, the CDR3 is TGCGCCAGCAGCCAAGAAAAGGGGGGCAGTGGACAAGAGACCCAGTACTTC. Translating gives CASSQEKGGSGQETQYF.

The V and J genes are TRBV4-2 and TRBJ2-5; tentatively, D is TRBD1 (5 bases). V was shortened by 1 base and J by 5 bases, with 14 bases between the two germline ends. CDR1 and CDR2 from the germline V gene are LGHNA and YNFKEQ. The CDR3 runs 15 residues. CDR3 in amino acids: CASSQVVRAWETQYF. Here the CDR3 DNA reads TGTGCCAGCAGCCAAGTGGTCAGGGCTTGGGAGACCCAGTACTTC.

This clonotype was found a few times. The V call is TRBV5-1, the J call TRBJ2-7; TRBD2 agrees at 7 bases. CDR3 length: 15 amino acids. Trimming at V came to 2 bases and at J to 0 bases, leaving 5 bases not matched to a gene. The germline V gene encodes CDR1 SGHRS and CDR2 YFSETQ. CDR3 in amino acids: CASSLIAGSSYEQYF. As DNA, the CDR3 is TGCGCCAGCAGCTTAATAGCGGGCAGCTCCTACGAGCAGTACTTC.

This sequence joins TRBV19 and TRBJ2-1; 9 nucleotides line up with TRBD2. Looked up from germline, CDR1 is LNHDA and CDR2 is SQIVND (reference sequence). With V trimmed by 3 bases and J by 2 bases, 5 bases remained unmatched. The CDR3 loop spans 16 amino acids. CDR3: CASSIGSGGTYNEQFF. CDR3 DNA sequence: TGTGCCAGTAGTATTGGGAGCGGGGGGACCTACAATGAGCAGTTCTTC. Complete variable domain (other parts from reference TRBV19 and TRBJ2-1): DGGITQSPKYLFRKEGQNVTLSCEQNLNHDAMYWYRQDPGQGLRLIYYSQIVNDFQKGDIAEGYSVSREKKESFPLTVTSAQKNPTAFYLCASSIGSGGTYNEQFFGPGTRLTVL.

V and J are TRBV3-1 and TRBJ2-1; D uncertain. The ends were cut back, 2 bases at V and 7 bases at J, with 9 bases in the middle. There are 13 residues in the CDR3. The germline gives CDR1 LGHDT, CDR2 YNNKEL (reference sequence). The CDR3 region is CASSQSNANEQFF. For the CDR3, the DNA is TGTGCCAGCAGCCAATCTAATGCAAATGAGCAGTTCTTC.

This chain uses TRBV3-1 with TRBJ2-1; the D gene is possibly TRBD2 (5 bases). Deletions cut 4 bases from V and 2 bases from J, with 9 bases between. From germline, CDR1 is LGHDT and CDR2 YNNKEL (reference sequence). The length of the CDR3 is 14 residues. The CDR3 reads CASSPDLTYNEQFF. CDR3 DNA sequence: TGTGCCAGCAGCCCGGACTTAACCTACAATGAGCAGTTCTTC.